This T cell receptor beta chain was retrieved from a study of cytomegalovirus exposure and HLA in healthy donors. Study-level results: Confirmation was obtained in vitro that a few CMV-associated chains are specific for CMV antigens. Later work associated fewer than 20,000 TCR beta sequences with HLA alleles at 0.05 false discovery rate. Earlier results showed most TCR beta V segments being productive about 87% or about 30% of the time.

With respect to this clone: Its antigen is as yet unknown.

In the PCR, 60 Vbeta and 13 Jbeta primers were used. The table came from immunoSEQ multiplex PCR; TCRdb's copy has only in-frame clones and leaves some out. The sample carries 150,000 to 200,000 clones, 82% recorded once. V was pared by 4 bases and J by 6 bases, with 5 bases of the junction left unmatched. The CDR3 totals 13 residues. Germline values: CDR1 SGDLS, CDR2 YYNGEE. Material for sequencing was PBMCs. The TCR originated in a girl aged 5 to 17 in good health and CMV-seropositive. This chain connects TRBV9 to TRBJ1-2, with 8 nucleotides matching TRBD1. The CDR3 nucleotides read TGTGCCAGCAGCCAGGCACAGGGGGATGGCTACACCTTC. It yields the protein CASSQAQGDGYTF. The variable domain in full, completed from reference TRBV9 and TRBJ1-2, reads DSGVTQTPKHLITATGQRVTLRCSPRSGDLSVYWYQQSLDQGLQFLIQYYNGEERAKGNILERFSAQQFPDLHSELNLSSLELGDSALYFCASSQAQGDGYTFGSGTRLTVV.